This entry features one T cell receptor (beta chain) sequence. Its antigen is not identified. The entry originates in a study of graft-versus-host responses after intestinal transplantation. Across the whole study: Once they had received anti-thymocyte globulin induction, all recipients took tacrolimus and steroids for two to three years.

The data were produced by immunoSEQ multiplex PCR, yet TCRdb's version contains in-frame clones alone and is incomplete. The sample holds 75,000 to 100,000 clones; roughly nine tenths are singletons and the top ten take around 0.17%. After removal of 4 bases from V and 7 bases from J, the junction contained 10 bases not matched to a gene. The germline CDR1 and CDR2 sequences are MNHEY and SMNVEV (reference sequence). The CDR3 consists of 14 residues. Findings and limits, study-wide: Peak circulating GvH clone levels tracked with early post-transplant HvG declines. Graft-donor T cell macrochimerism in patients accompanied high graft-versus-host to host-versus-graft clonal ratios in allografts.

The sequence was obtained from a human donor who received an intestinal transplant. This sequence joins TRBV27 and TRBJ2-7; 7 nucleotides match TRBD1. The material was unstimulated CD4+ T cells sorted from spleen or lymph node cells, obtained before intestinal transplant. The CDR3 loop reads CASSSGQGVGEQYF. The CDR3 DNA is TGTGCCAGCAGTTCGGGGCAGGGGGTTGGGGAGCAGTACTTC.